Listed below are T cell receptor beta chains from one sample, sequenced in a study of CD8+CD57+ T cells in acquired aplastic anemia. Using its own MiXCR run on the reads, TCRdb lists one record per CDR3 protein. The sample lists around 170,000 distinct CDR3 sequences, approximately 46% seen once, with approximately 2.9% in the top ten. The sample taken for sequencing was sorted CD4+, CD8+, or CD8+CD57+ T cells (not recorded which) from PBMCs. Receptor source: a human donor in good health. CDR3s leave out the opening cysteine and the closing phenylalanine or tryptophan. Clone sizes are given selectively: once, few, many, or a class where the clone is expanded.

TRBJ1-2 | TRBV20-1 | NA | SARERGTGVAGGYT
TRBJ2-7 | TRBV4-3 | once | ASSQGPTGTAPYEQY
TRBJ2-2 | TRBV9 | NA | ASSVETGELF
TRBJ2-7 | TRBV5-6 | many | ASSRPSGDYEQY
TRBJ1-6 | TRBV20-1 | NA | SAPISENSPLH
TRBJ2-3 | TRBV5-6 | many | ASSLWGPKSDTQY
TRBJ2-7 | TRBV6-4 | few | ASSCAYERY
TRBJ2-7 | TRBV7-9 | few | ASSPPLDGYEQY
TRBJ2-7 | TRBV7-8 | NA | ASSSTGTPYEQY
TRBJ2-7 | TRBV12-3/TRBV12-4 | many | ASSFTAATYEQY
TRBJ2-3 | TRBV11-2 | NA | ASSLSSLRLAATSTDTQY
TRBJ1-6 | TRBV10-1 | many | ASTPSSYNSPLH
TRBJ2-7 | TRBV19 | NA | ASTLAGSYEQY
TRBJ1-2 | TRBV5-1 | once | ASSSAGTGVGYT
TRBJ2-3 | TRBV19 | NA | AISEFGLGTDTQY
TRBJ1-5 | TRBV20-1 | NA | SAMLRGAPSNQPQH
TRBJ1-5 | TRBV15 | NA | ATSSPPGDQPQH
TRBJ1-5 | TRBV11-2 | many | ASSSTGALNSNQPQH
TRBJ2-7 | TRBV20-1 | few | SASESVGYEQY
TRBJ2-1 | TRBV24-1 | once | ATSSLRETRFEQF
TRBJ2-2 | TRBV19 | many | ASRVGELF
TRBJ1-2 | TRBV24-1 | NA | ATSETGTGWGNT
TRBJ2-3 | TRBV6-2/TRBV6-3 | NA | ATTATDTQY
TRBJ2-7 | TRBV5-1 | many | ASSLLGQGNDEQY
TRBJ2-1 | TRBV20-1 | many | SARDRGSGRSSYNEQF
TRBJ2-1 | TRBV9 | many | ASSVGNRANEQF
TRBJ2-2 | TRBV19 | NA | ASTREGRSGELF
TRBJ2-7 | TRBV27 | NA | ASSPGVFAYEQY
TRBJ2-5 | TRBV7-7 | once | ASSFVAGDQETQY
TRBJ2-1 | TRBV7-9 | NA | ASSDREQF
TRBJ1-2 | TRBV9 | many | ASSPPGQRNYGYT
TRBJ2-2 | TRBV12-3/TRBV12-4 | many | ASTSGENTGELF
TRBJ2-3 | TRBV12-3/TRBV12-4 | NA | ASTERDTQY
TRBJ2-2 | TRBV20-1 | many | SARDLAGGGNTGELF
TRBJ2-7 | TRBV11-2 | NA | ASSPPRGLGNYEQY
TRBJ1-6 | TRBV15 | once | ATSSEGRVHGSPLH
TRBJ1-5 | TRBV5-1 | many | ASSRSGNSNQPQH
TRBJ1-5 | TRBV19 | few | ASSIDRGQPQH
TRBJ2-3 | TRBV19 | many | ASSTLAGGADTQY
TRBJ2-1 | TRBV6-1 | many | ASRGLAGVHEQF
TRBJ1-4 | TRBV30 | NA | AWSYLTGGEKLF
TRBJ1-1 | TRBV6-2/TRBV6-3 | NA | ASSTPMNTEAF
TRBJ2-5 | TRBV20-1 | many | SARGTGGVLKTQY
TRBJ1-2 | TRBV10-3 | NA | AIRDQGEYGYT
TRBJ2-3 | TRBV24-1 | NA | ATAGLAGGTDTQY
TRBJ1-1 | TRBV2 | many | ASRGDRVDTEAF
TRBJ1-1 | TRBV20-1 | NA | SASGGANTEAF
TRBJ1-1 | TRBV7-9 | NA | AAQAGAVNTEAF
TRBJ2-5 | TRBV10-3 | NA | AISEGGRETQY
TRBJ2-2 | TRBV11-1 | NA | AGSYSKLAGATGEMF
TRBJ2-1 | TRBV20-1 | many | SARDWGGAGAYNEQF
TRBJ2-7 | TRBV7-8 | once | ASSLAVEQY
TRBJ1-2 | TRBV19 | NA | ASRKDSSNYGYT
TRBJ2-2 | TRBV29-1 | many | SVLFLLNTGELF